Following are 21 T cell receptor delta chains from one sample sequenced in a study of gamma delta lymphoproliferative disorders and STAT genes. PBMCs from patients and controls supplied the genomic DNA for sequencing. TCRdb redid the clone calls on the multiplex PCR reads with CATT. The sample holds roughly 3,000 delta-chain clones, 1% to 1.5% seen once. Source material: blood. Source of these receptors: a human donor in good health.

Only a few counts were recorded for this clone. This probably arose from a read error, given a far larger clone one base away. Additional DNA sequences in this sample encode the identical CDR3. The J gene is TRDJ3, the V gene TRDV2; TRDD3 matches at 9 bases. With 4 bases clipped from V and 1 base from J, the junction kept 13 bases outside the gene matches. Germline CDR1 is GEAIGNYY and CDR2 is EKD. This CDR3 has 20 residues. CDR3 in amino acids: CACDPVLGDTGSWDTRQMFF. DNA for the CDR3: TGTGCCTGTGATCCCGTACTGGGGGACACCGGATCCTGGGACACCCGACAGATGTTTTTC.

On this clone: A single base is all that separates this from a far larger clone, so a read error is likely. In the same sample, other DNA sequences code for this CDR3. This chain uses TRDV2 with TRDJ3, with 9 positions matching TRDD3. Germline-derived CDR1 and CDR2 are GEAIGNYY and EKD. The CDR3 totals 20 residues. CDR3 protein: CACDPVLGDTGSWDTRQMFF. CDR3 bases: TGTGCCTGTGACCCCGTACTGGGGGACACCGGATCCTGGGACACCCGGCAGATGTTTTTC.

This clone was counted only a few times. A far larger clone differs by one base, so this is likely a read error. The same CDR3 is also encoded by other DNA sequences in this sample. The chain couples TRAV38-2/DV8 to TRDJ1, with 9 nucleotides matching TRDD3. Germline V gene lookup returns CDR1 TSESDYY and CDR2 QEAYKQQN. The CDR3 contains 21 residues. After removal of 0 bases from V and 1 base from J, the junction contained 19 bases not matched to a gene. The CDR3 here is CAYRSAEWFLRDWGSTDKLIF. DNA of the CDR3: TGTGCTTATAGGAGCGCGGAATGGTTTCTACGTGACTGGGGGAGCACCGATAAACTCATCTTT.

There are a few counts of this clone. TCRdb attributes to this sequence the protein of a much larger clone, which differs from the DNA translation at residue 10; a read error is likely, and the protein displayed is translated from the DNA. Additional DNA sequences in this sample encode the identical CDR3. V gene TRDV2 combines with J gene TRDJ3; 11 bases are shared with TRDD3. Trimming at V came to 1 base and at J to 2 bases, leaving 3 bases not matched to a gene. The CDR3 runs to 18 residues. CDR1 and CDR2 (germline): GEAIGNYY, EKD. CDR3 in DNA: TGTGCCTGTGACACTGGGGGATACGGGCCCTGGGACACCCGACAGATGTTTTTC. It translates to CACDTGGYGPWDTRQMFF.

Concerning this clone: A read error is likely here: a far larger clone is one base away. The same CDR3 arises from other DNA sequences in this sample as well. The chain couples TRDV2 to TRDJ3, with TRDD3 as a possible D gene (5 bases). Trimming took off 7 bases at V and 0 bases at J, with 30 bases between the two ends. CDR1 and CDR2 (germline): GEAIGNYY, EKD. The CDR3 has 22 residues. The CDR3 spells CACDPTLGLAGDYSWDTRQMFF. Written as DNA, the CDR3 is TGTGCCTGCGACCCAACCTTGGGGTTGGCTGGCGATTACTCCTGGGACACCCGACAGATGTTTTTC.

This clone occurred a few times. Given a far larger clone just one base away, this is likely a sequencing read error. This CDR3 is also generated by other DNA sequences in the sample. The V gene is TRDV2, the J gene TRDJ3; TRDD3 matches 9 bases. The CDR3 runs 20 residues. Germline V lookup: CDR1 GEAIGNYY, CDR2 EKD. Trimming at V came to 3 bases and at J to 1 base, leaving 12 bases not matched to a gene. The CDR3 DNA sequence: TGTGCCTGTGACCCCGTACTGGGGGACACTGGATCCTGGGACACCCGACAGATGTTTTTC. This encodes CACDPVLGDTGSWDTRQMFF.

The called J gene is TRDJ1, whereas the V gene has no call; the table assigns TRDD3, which was not confirmed against the DNA. The CDR3 runs 16 residues. CDR3 sequence (DNA): TGTGCCTGTGACCTATGTTGGGATAATTTTTCAGATAAACTCATCTTT. Its translation: CACDLCWDNFSDKLIF.

This clone was detected a few times. A far larger clone is just one base off, so this is likely a read error. Other DNA sequences of this sample code for an identical CDR3. This chain uses TRDV2 with TRDJ1; 12 bases match TRDD3. Germline V gene data show CDR1 as GEAIGNYY and CDR2 as EKD. This CDR3 spans 19 amino acids. Trimming took 0 bases from V and 1 from J; bases not matched to a gene: 11. CDR3 sequence reads: CACDTVGPGGYGGTDKLIF. In DNA form, the CDR3 reads TGTGCCTGTGACACCGTGGGGCCTGGGGGATACGGGGGCACCGATAAACTCATCTTT.

This clone has just a few counts. A far larger clone lies a single base away; this is likely a read error. Additional DNA sequences in this sample encode the identical CDR3. The rearrangement joins TRDV2 to TRDJ1; 7 nucleotides match TRDD3. The CDR3 length is 17 residues. Germline assignment: CDR1 GEAIGNYY and CDR2 EKD. The CDR3 DNA is TGTGCCTGTGATCCCGTAACTGGGGCCCCGTACACCGATAAACTCATTTTT. It encodes CACDPVTGAPYTDKLIF.

About this clone: A far larger clone differs by one base, so this is likely a read error. The sample has other DNA sequences that encode this CDR3 too. The V and J genes are TRDV2 and TRDJ1; maybe TRDD2 (5 bases). Germline-derived CDR1 and CDR2 are GEAIGNYY and EKD. This CDR3 region has 15 residues. The CDR3, as DNA: TGTGCCTGTGACACGTTAGGAGCCTACACCGATAAACTCATCTTC. This translates into CACDTLGAYTDKLIF.

This clone was detected only a few times. This likely reflects a read error, since a far larger clone is one base away. At the DNA level, this CDR3 is encoded by other sequences in the same sample as well. V usage is TRDV2 and J usage is TRDJ1; TRDD3 agrees at 8 bases. After removal of 3 bases from V and 3 bases from J, the junction contained 14 bases not matched to a gene. The CDR3 has 17 amino acids. Germline CDR1 GEAIGNYY, CDR2 EKD. CDR3 protein: CACDALHLTGGPDKLIF. CDR3 coding DNA: TGTGCCTGTGACGCGTTACACCTGACTGGGGGCCCCGATAAACTCATCTTT.

A note on this clone: With only one base between it and a far larger clone, this is likely a read error. The sample has other DNA sequences that encode this CDR3 too. This rearrangement joins TRDV2 to TRDJ1, with D unresolved. This CDR3 has 18 residues. Germline V gene lookup returns CDR1 GEAIGNYY and CDR2 EKD. With 0 bases removed from V and 0 bases from J, the gap between germline ends came to 19 bases. The CDR3 DNA reads as TGTGCCTGTGACACCTTAGTGGGTCTGAGCTCATACACCGATAAACTCATCTTT. Protein sequence: CACDTLVGLSSYTDKLIF.

This clone was observed a few times. Translating this DNA gives a protein that differs at residue 6 from the TCRdb one, which belongs to a much larger clone; a read error is likely, and the protein shown is this translation. The chain joins TRDV2 to TRDJ1; 10 nucleotides agree with TRDD3. J gave up 3 bases and V 0 bases, and 15 bases lay outside the gene matches. CDR1 and CDR2 (germline): GEAIGNYY, EKD. CDR3 length equals 19 residues. The CDR3 sequence is CACDTAPGLGDNVADKLIF. Written as DNA, the CDR3 is TGTGCCTGTGACACCGCTCCGGGGCTGGGGGATAACGTCGCCGATAAACTCATCTTT.

As regards this clone: The protein given by TCRdb reflects a much larger clone and differs at residue 14 from this DNA's translation, likely from a read error; the protein shown is the DNA's translation. The chain is built from TRDV1 and TRDJ1, with D tentatively TRDD3 (9 bases). V was pared by 3 bases and J by 4 bases, with 27 bases between. This CDR3 spans 19 amino acids. Per the germline V gene, CDR1 is TSWWSYY and CDR2 is QGS. CDR3 sequence reads: CALGEAFLKGIRTNDKLIF. DNA of the CDR3: TGTGCTCTTGGGGAGGCCTTCCTAAAGGGGATACGGACAAACGATAAACTCATCTTT.

This clone has just a few counts. A far larger clone lies a single base away; this is likely a read error. Other DNA sequences within the sample encode an identical CDR3. CDR3 loop: CACDLLGDKDADKLIF. The DNA of the CDR3 is TGTGCCTGTGACCTACTGGGGGATAAGGATGCCGATAAGCTCATCTTT. The rearrangement uses TRDV2 and TRDJ1; 11 positions agree with TRDD3. Per the germline V gene, CDR1 is GEAIGNYY and CDR2 is EKD. The CDR3 has 16 residues.

This clone was counted a few times. TCRdb attributes to this sequence the protein of a much larger clone, which differs from the DNA translation at residue 5; a read error is likely, and the protein displayed is translated from the DNA. V and J are TRDV1 and TRDJ1, with D unclear. The V and J ends lost 6 bases and 1 base respectively, with 24 bases between them. Germline loops: CDR1 TSWWSYY, CDR2 QGS. CDR3 size: 18 residues. The CDR3 DNA reads as TGTGCTCTTGGCAGGGTGTCCACCCACTTTCCCCTCACCGATAAACTCATCTTT. It yields the protein CALGRVSTHFPLTDKLIF.

A note on this clone: TCRdb shows a much larger clone's protein in place of this DNA's translation, and the two differ at residue 14, likely through a read error; the protein shown is translated from the DNA. The rearrangement uses TRDV1 and TRDJ1; 9 positions match TRDD3. V was clipped by 0 bases and J by 1 base; unmatched bases: 15. CDR3 size: 20 residues. The germline CDR1 and CDR2 sequences are TSWWSYY and QGS. CDR3 bases: TGTGCTCTTGGGGAACTAGGTATTCCTACCTACTGGGGGAGCACCGATAAACTCATCTTT. Translated: CALGELGIPTYWGSTDKLIF.

Only a few counts were recorded for this clone. Given a far larger clone just one base away, this is likely a sequencing read error. The sample holds other DNA sequences that translate to the same CDR3. The chain is built from TRDV1 and TRDJ1; D is ambiguous. The CDR3 extends over 22 amino acids. V lost 6 bases and J 8 bases, leaving 43 bases between the germline ends. CDR1 and CDR2 (germline): TSWWSYY, QGS. The CDR3: CALGETYKPVTQTMPGGVKLIF. CDR3 DNA sequence: TGTGCTCTTGGAGAAACCTATAAGCCGGTGACACAAACCATGCCGGGCGGGGTGAAACTCATCTTT.

This clone was detected only a few times. A far more abundant clone sits one base away, making this likely a read error. The sample carries other DNA sequences with the same CDR3. V usage is TRDV2 and J usage is TRDJ1; 7 nucleotides align to TRDD3. The CDR3 runs to 17 residues. CDR1 is GEAIGNYY and CDR2 is EKD in the germline V gene. CDR3 loop: CACDTVGDKSDTDKLIF. CDR3 in DNA: TGTGCCTGTGACACCGTTGGGGATAAGTCAGACACCGACAAACTCATCTTT.

The table lists this clone with a few counts. A read error likely explains why the TCRdb protein, taken from a much larger clone, differs from this DNA's translation at residue 6; the protein shown is translated from the DNA. V and J are TRDV2 and TRDJ1; weak D call: TRDD3 (5 bases). V lost 3 bases and J lost 0, with 19 bases in between. The CDR3 covers 17 residues. Germline lookup yields CDR1 GEAIGNYY and CDR2 EKD. The CDR3 DNA reads TGTGCCTGTGACGGTACGACGCTGCTGGGTAACACCGATAAACTCATCTTT. Amino acid sequence: CACDGTTLLGNTDKLIF.

This clone was picked up a small number of times. A far more abundant clone sits one base away, making this likely a read error. This CDR3 is also generated by other DNA sequences in the sample. This chain uses TRDV1 with TRDJ1; a possible D gene is TRDD3 (6 bases). The germline gives CDR1 TSWWSYY, CDR2 QGS. This CDR3 contains 13 residues. The CDR3 reads CALGDPFTYKLIF. DNA for the CDR3: TGCGCTCTTGGGGATCCCTTTACCTATAAACTCATCTTT.